The text below deals with one T cell receptor beta chain. This specimen belongs to a study of blood T cells in healthy people across ages. From germline, CDR1 is SGHTA and CDR2 FQGTGA. The CDR3 consists of 15 residues. V lost 2 bases to trimming and J lost 6 bases; unmatched junction nucleotides: 8. Combining a sample-barcoded 5' primer with a J-beta primer mix, a second PCR ran for about 6 to 11 cycles. TCRdb reanalysed the 5' RACE reads using MiXCR and keeps one entry per CDR3 protein. The sample lists about 800,000 distinct CDR3 sequences; about 47% were seen once. What was sequenced was blood. This receptor was taken from a man older than 75 in good health. The chain links TRBV7-3 to TRBJ1-1; 8 nucleotides line up with TRBD1. This chain's CDR3 is CASSLQGQGISEAFF. The CDR3 DNA reads TGTGCCAGCAGCTTACAAGGACAGGGAATTTCTGAAGCTTTCTTT.